This TCR beta chain was observed in a study of OX40 agonist ivuxolimab in advanced cancers. Study details: Partial responses occurred in three patients (one hepatocellular carcinoma, two cutaneous melanoma).

With respect to this clone: The antigen is not known.

Study-wide results and limits: More expanded clones were seen, on average, in CD8+ T cells than in CD4+. Some of the nonresponding patients also showed low levels of normalized T-cell clonal expansion. CD4+ and CD8+ blood T cells expanded clonally by week 6 at 0.1 to 3.0 mg/kg.

CDR1 and CDR2 (germline): SGHAT, FQNNGV. V gave up 5 bases and J gave up 2 bases; unmatched junction bases: 5. The CDR3 sequence is 15 residues long. Libraries were prepared by immunoSEQ multiplex PCR; TCRdb keeps only in-frame clonotypes and omits some of them. The table has approximately 82,000 clones, almost 90% seen once. The rearrangement links TRBV11-2 to TRBJ2-2; 7 nucleotides agree with TRBD1. The specimen comprised CD4+ or CD8+ T cells sorted from blood, sampled in a trial of the OX40 agonist ivuxolimab. This clonotype was obtained from an adult with an advanced solid tumor such as melanoma, head and neck, liver or kidney cancer. CDR3 residues: CASSPRDSNTGELFF. DNA for the CDR3: TGTGCCAGCAGCCCTCGGGACAGCAACACCGGGGAGCTGTTTTTT. The full variable domain, with the rest looked up from reference TRBV11-2 and TRBJ2-2, is EAGVAQSPRYKIIEKRQSVAFWCNPISGHATLYWYQQILGQGPKLLIQFQNNGVVDDSQLPKDRFSAERLKGVDSTLKIQPAKLEDSAVYLCASSPRDSNTGELFFGEGSRLTVL.